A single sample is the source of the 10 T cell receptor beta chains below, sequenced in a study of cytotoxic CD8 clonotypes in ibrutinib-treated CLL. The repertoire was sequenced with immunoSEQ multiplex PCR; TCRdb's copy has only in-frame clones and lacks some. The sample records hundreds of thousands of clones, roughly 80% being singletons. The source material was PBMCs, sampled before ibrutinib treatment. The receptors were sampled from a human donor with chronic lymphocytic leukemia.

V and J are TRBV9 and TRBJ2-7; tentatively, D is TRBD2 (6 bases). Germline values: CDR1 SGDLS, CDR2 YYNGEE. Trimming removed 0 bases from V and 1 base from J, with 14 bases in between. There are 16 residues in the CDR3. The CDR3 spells CASSVGASEISYEQYF. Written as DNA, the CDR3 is TGTGCCAGCAGCGTAGGAGCTAGCGAAATATCCTACGAGCAGTACTTC.

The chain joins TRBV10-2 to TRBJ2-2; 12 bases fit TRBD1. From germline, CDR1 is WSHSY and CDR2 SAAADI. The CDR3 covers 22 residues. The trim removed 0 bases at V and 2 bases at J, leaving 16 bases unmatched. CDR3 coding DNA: TGCGCCAGCAGTGAGTCGCTTGACCCGGGACAGGGGGCATTGGGCAACACCGGGGAGCTGTTTTTT. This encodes CASSESLDPGQGALGNTGELFF.

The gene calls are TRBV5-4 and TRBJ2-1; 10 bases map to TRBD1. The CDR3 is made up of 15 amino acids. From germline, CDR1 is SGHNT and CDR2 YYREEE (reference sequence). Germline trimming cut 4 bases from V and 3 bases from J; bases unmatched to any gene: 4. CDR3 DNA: TGTGCCAGCAGCCCGGACAGGGGGTACTACAATGAGCAGTTCTTC. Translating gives CASSPDRGYYNEQFF. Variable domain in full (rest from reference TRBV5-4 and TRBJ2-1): ETGVTQSPTHLIKTRGQQVTLRCSSQSGHNTVSWYQQALGQGPQFIFQYYREEENGRGNFPPRFSGLQFPNYSSELNVNALELDDSALYLCASSPDRGYYNEQFFGPGTRLTVL.

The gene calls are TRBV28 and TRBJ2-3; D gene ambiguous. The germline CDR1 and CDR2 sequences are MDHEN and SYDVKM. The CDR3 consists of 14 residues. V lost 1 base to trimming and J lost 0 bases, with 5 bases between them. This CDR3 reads CASSLFGSTDTQYF. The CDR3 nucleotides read TGTGCCAGCAGTTTATTCGGGAGCACAGATACGCAGTATTTT.

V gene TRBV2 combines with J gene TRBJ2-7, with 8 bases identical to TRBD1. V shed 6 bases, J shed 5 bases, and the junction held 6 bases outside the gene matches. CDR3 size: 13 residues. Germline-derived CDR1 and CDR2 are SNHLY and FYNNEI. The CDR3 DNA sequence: TGTGCCAGCAGGACAGGGGATTTCGACGAGCAGTACTTC. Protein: CASRTGDFDEQYF.

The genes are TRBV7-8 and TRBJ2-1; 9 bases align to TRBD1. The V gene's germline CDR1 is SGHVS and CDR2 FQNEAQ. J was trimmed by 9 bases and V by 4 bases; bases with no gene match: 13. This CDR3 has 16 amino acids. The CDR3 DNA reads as TGTGCCAGCAGCTCATCCGGGACAGGGTACGTTGGTGAGCAGTTCTTC. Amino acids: CASSSSGTGYVGEQFF. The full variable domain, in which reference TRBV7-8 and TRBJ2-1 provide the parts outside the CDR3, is GAGVSQSPRYKVAKRGQDVALRCDPISGHVSLFWYQQALGQGPEFLTYFQNEAQLDKSGLPSDRFFAERPEGSVSTLKIQRTQQEDSAVYLCASSSSGTGYVGEQFFGPGTRLTVL.

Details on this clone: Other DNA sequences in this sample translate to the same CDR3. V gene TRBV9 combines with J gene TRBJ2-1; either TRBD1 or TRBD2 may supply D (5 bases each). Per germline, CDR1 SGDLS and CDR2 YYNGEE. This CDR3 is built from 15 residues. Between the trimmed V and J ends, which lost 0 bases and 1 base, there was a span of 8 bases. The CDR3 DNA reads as TGTGCCAGCAGCGTAGGTGGGGGTTCCTACAATGAGCAGTTCTTC. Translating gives CASSVGGGSYNEQFF.

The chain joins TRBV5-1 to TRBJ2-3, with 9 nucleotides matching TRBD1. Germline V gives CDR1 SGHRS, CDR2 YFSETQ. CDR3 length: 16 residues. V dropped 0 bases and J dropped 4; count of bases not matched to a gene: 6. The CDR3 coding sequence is TGCGCCAGCAGCTTGGGATCGGGACAGGGTTCAGATACGCAGTATTTT. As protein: CASSLGSGQGSDTQYF.

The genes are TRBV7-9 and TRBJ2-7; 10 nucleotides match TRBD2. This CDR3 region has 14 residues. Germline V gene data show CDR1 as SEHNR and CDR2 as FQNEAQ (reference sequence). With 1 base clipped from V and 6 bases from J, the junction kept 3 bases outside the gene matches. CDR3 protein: CASSLVAGGSEQYF. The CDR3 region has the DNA TGTGCCAGCAGCTTAGTAGCGGGAGGCTCCGAGCAGTACTTC.

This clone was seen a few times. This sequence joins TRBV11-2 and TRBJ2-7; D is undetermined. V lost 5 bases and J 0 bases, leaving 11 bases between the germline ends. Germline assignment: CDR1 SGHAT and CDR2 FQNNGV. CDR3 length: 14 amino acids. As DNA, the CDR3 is TGTGCCAGCAGCCTATCCCCCACCTCCTACGAGCAGTACTTC. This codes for CASSLSPTSYEQYF.